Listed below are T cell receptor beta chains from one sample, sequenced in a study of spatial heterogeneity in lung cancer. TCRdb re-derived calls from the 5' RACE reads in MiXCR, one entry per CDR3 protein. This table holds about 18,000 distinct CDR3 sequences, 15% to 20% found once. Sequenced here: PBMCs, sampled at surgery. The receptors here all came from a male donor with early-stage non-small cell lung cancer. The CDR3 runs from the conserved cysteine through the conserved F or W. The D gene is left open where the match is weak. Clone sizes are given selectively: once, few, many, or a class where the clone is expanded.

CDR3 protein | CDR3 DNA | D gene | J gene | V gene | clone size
CSARDRAGSYNEQFF | TGCAGTGCTCGCGACCGGGCCGGCTCCTACAATGAGCAGTTCTTC | . | TRBJ2-1 | TRBV20-1 | few
CASSTYGDYEQYF | TGTGCCAGTAGTACTTACGGGGATTACGAGCAGTACTTC | . | TRBJ2-7 | TRBV19 | few
CASSSQGANEKLFF | TGTGCCAGCAGCTCACAGGGGGCTAATGAAAAACTGTTTTTT | TRBD1 | TRBJ1-4 | TRBV13 | .
CASSPGLVRETQYF | TGTGCCAGCAGCCCAGGACTAGTGAGGGAGACCCAGTACTTC | TRBD2 | TRBJ2-5 | TRBV14 | few
CSARNLGQGAFEQFF | TGCAGTGCTAGGAACCTAGGGCAGGGGGCTTTTGAGCAGTTCTTC | TRBD1 | TRBJ2-1 | TRBV20-1 | few
CASNRQSGTEAFF | TGCGCCAGCAACCGACAAAGTGGTACTGAAGCTTTCTTT | . | TRBJ1-1 | TRBV10-2 | .
CASSSAGTSGPTSTDTQYF | TGTGCCAGCAGTTCCGCCGGGACTAGCGGACCCACTAGCACAGATACGCAGTATTTT | TRBD2 | TRBJ2-3 | TRBV5-5 | .
CASSSQGAGEQYF | TGTGCCAGCAGTTCCCAGGGGGCGGGAGAGCAGTACTTC | TRBD1 | TRBJ2-7 | TRBV2 | .
CASSELGPEAFF | TGTGCCAGCAGTGAATTAGGCCCTGAAGCTTTCTTT | . | TRBJ1-1 | TRBV2 | few
CASSLGTPTDTQYF | TGCGCCAGCAGCTTGGGAACACCCACAGATACGCAGTATTTT | . | TRBJ2-3 | TRBV5-1 | many
CASSSDDTMNTEAFF | TGTGCCAGTAGTTCAGACGACACCATGAACACTGAAGCTTTCTTT | . | TRBJ1-1 | TRBV19 | few
CASSLGPSSYEQYF | TGTGCCAGCAGTTTAGGACCGAGCTCCTACGAGCAGTACTTC | . | TRBJ2-7 | TRBV12-3/TRBV12-4 | .
CASRQGGGEQFF | TGTGCCAGCAGGCAGGGAGGGGGTGAGCAGTTCTTC | . | TRBJ2-1 | TRBV2 | .
CASSRDRATNSPLHF | TGTGCCAGCAGCCGGGACAGGGCTACGAATTCACCCCTCCACTTT | TRBD1 | TRBJ1-6 | TRBV6-1 | .
CASSWGFGEQYF | TGCGCCAGCAGCTGGGGATTTGGGGAGCAGTACTTC | . | TRBJ2-7 | TRBV5-1 | many
CASSLASSPTDTQYF | TGCGCCAGCAGCTTGGCGTCTAGCCCCACAGATACGCAGTATTTT | . | TRBJ2-3 | TRBV5-1 | .
CASSQEGGHPNTGELFF | TGTGCCAGCAGCCAAGAGGGGGGCCACCCGAACACCGGGGAGCTGTTTTTT | . | TRBJ2-2 | TRBV3-1 | few
CASCGEANTGELFF | TGTGCCAGCTGTGGGGAAGCGAACACCGGGGAGCTGTTTTTT | . | TRBJ2-2 | TRBV18 | few
CASSTGDRAAGYTF | TGTGCCAGCAGCACAGGGGACAGGGCCGCCGGCTACACCTTC | TRBD1 | TRBJ1-2 | TRBV9 | .
CASSSGQGFEKLFF | TGTGCCAGCAGCTCGGGACAGGGGTTTGAAAAACTGTTTTTT | TRBD1 | TRBJ1-4 | TRBV27 | .
CASSTPAAYIGTQYF | TGTGCCAGCAGCACTCCAGCGGCCTACATAGGGACCCAGTACTTC | . | TRBJ2-5 | TRBV21-1 | .
CAWSVDLNGGYTF | TGTGCCTGGAGTGTGGACCTTAACGGAGGCTACACCTTC | . | TRBJ1-2 | TRBV30 | .
CATSDRTRTDTQYF | TGTGCCACCAGTGATCGGACCCGCACAGATACGCAGTATTTT | . | TRBJ2-3 | TRBV24-1 | .
CASSAGVLRTEAFF | TGTGCCAGCAGCGCAGGGGTTTTGAGAACTGAAGCTTTCTTT | . | TRBJ1-1 | TRBV12-3/TRBV12-4 | once
CASSDTSGVVDTQYF | TGCGCCAGCAGCGATACTAGCGGGGTTGTAGATACGCAGTATTTT | TRBD2 | TRBJ2-3 | TRBV5-1 | many
CASSQVDRGKNEQFF | TGCGCCAGCAGCCAAGTGGACAGGGGGAAAAATGAGCAGTTCTTC | TRBD1 | TRBJ2-1 | TRBV4-1 | many
CASSSGWDTEAFF | TGTGCCAGTAGTTCGGGATGGGACACTGAAGCTTTCTTT | . | TRBJ1-1 | TRBV19 | many
CAWSPPGTSGSYEQYF | TGTGCCTGGAGTCCCCCCGGGACTAGCGGCTCCTACGAGCAGTACTTC | TRBD2 | TRBJ2-7 | TRBV30 | .
CAWSVRGGGADTEAFF | TGTGCCTGGAGTGTAAGAGGAGGGGGCGCGGACACTGAAGCTTTCTTT | TRBD1 | TRBJ1-1 | TRBV30 | many
CASSGQGGFYEQYF | TGTGCCAGCAGTGGGCAGGGTGGCTTCTACGAGCAGTACTTC | . | TRBJ2-7 | TRBV6-1 | many
CAWSVEGSPYNEQFF | TGTGCCTGGAGTGTAGAAGGGAGTCCCTACAATGAGCAGTTCTTC | . | TRBJ2-1 | TRBV30 | many
CASGVGAISGANVLTF | TGCGCCAGCGGTGTGGGGGCGATCTCTGGGGCCAACGTCCTGACTTTC | . | TRBJ2-6 | TRBV5-1 | many
CASSLPPDNEQFF | TGTGCCAGCAGCTTACCCCCCGATAATGAGCAGTTCTTC | . | TRBJ2-1 | TRBV11-2 | .
CSGRGQGDTIEQFF | TGCAGCGGACGGGGACAGGGGGATACGATTGAGCAGTTCTTC | TRBD1 | TRBJ2-1 | TRBV29-1 | many
CASSEIVTDTQYF | TGTGCCAGCAGTGAGATAGTTACAGATACGCAGTATTTT | . | TRBJ2-3 | TRBV2 | medium-sized
CASSHQGSNSYNEQFF | TGTGCCAGCAGCCATCAGGGGTCGAACTCCTACAATGAGCAGTTCTTC | . | TRBJ2-1 | TRBV11-1 | few
CASRVQGADTQYF | TGTGCCAGCAGGGTCCAGGGAGCAGATACGCAGTATTTT | . | TRBJ2-3 | TRBV9 | .
CASSQDGGGSDTQYF | TGCGCCAGCAGCCAGGATGGCGGGGGGTCAGATACGCAGTATTTT | TRBD2 | TRBJ2-3 | TRBV5-1 | .
CASTVGAYGYTF | TGTGCCAGCACCGTGGGAGCATATGGCTACACCTTC | . | TRBJ1-2 | TRBV5-6 | medium-sized
CASSLVGHEQYF | TGCGCCAGCAGCTTGGTCGGGCACGAGCAGTACTTC | . | TRBJ2-7 | TRBV5-1 | .
CASSLSVAGSSTDTQYF | TGTGCCAGTTCCTTATCAGTGGCGGGGTCTAGCACAGATACGCAGTATTTT | . | TRBJ2-3 | TRBV19 | many
CASRYRGNLNSPLHF | TGTGCCAGCCGCTACAGGGGCAACCTTAATTCACCCCTCCACTTT | TRBD1 | TRBJ1-6 | TRBV6-5 | many
CASSPRTGDGYTF | TGTGCCAGCTCACCACGGACAGGGGATGGCTACACCTTC | TRBD1 | TRBJ1-2 | TRBV18 | many
CSAPGQPTTNEKLFF | TGCAGTGCGCCGGGACAGCCAACAACTAATGAAAAACTGTTTTTT | TRBD1 | TRBJ1-4 | TRBV20-1 | many
CASSVAGGLNTEAFF | TGTGCCAGCAGCGTAGCCGGGGGATTGAACACTGAAGCTTTCTTT | . | TRBJ1-1 | TRBV9 | many
CASSLVDKEQYF | TGTGCCAGCAGCTTAGTCGACAAAGAGCAGTACTTC | . | TRBJ2-7 | TRBV7-6 | .
CASSPDRGHGYTF | TGTGCCAGCAGCCCCGACAGGGGCCATGGCTACACCTTC | TRBD1 | TRBJ1-2 | TRBV6-6 | many
CASSLAGPNYGYTF | TGCGCCAGCAGCTTGGCGGGGCCCAACTATGGCTACACCTTC | . | TRBJ1-2 | TRBV5-1 | many
CASSPRGEKLFF | TGTGCCAGCAGCCCACGGGGCGAAAAACTGTTTTTT | . | TRBJ1-4 | TRBV7-8 | .
CASRPTPDGLNTEAFF | TGTGCAAGTCGCCCAACCCCGGATGGTTTGAACACTGAAGCTTTCTTT | . | TRBJ1-1 | TRBV12-2 | many